The next 7 T cell receptor beta chains were all read from a single sample in a study of identical twins. One entry per CDR3 protein results from TCRdb running MiXCR on the 5' RACE reads. The table lists roughly 150,000 distinct CDR3 sequences, under 4.5% of them singletons. The sequencing input was memory T cells sorted from blood. These receptors all come from a man in his late teens or twenties in good health.

This clonotype was seen at least ten times. The chain uses TRBV7-9 and TRBJ2-1, with D perhaps matching TRBD2 (5 bases). Germline V gives CDR1 SEHNR, CDR2 FQNEAQ (reference sequence). The CDR3 contains 13 residues. Trimming cost V 1 base and J 16 bases, with 17 bases left between them. The CDR3 DNA follows: TGTGCCAGCAGCTTAGAGATGAGGGAGATAGGATTCTTC. Its translation: CASSLEMREIGFF. The full variable domain, its missing parts supplied by reference TRBV7-9 and TRBJ2-1, is DTGVSQNPRHKITKRGQNVTFRCDPISEHNRLYWYRQTLGQGPEFLTYFQNEAQLEKSRLLSDRFSAERPKGSFSTLEIQRTEQGDSAMYLCASSLEMREIGFFGPGTRLTVL.

This clonotype was detected many times. The rearrangement joins TRBV10-3 to TRBJ2-1; no clear D. Deletions cut 0 bases from V and 5 bases from J, with 11 bases between. Germline V CDR1 and CDR2: ENHRY, SYGVKD. CDR3 size: 15 residues. CDR3 sequence reads: CAISESVLRDNEQFF. The CDR3 region has the DNA TGTGCCATCAGTGAGTCTGTGTTACGGGACAATGAGCAGTTCTTC.

A note on this clonotype: A much larger clone differs from this one at a single base, so this may be a read error. V is TRBV19 and J is TRBJ2-4; D gene unclear. The CDR3 is made up of 13 amino acids. The germline V gene encodes CDR1 LNHDA and CDR2 SQIVND (reference sequence). CDR3 amino acids: CASSSQMGNTQYF. CDR3 DNA sequence: TGTGCCAGTAGTAGCCAAATGGGGAACACTCAGTACTTC.

This clonotype was observed a single time. This clone may be a read error of a much larger clone one base away. Because it lacks the conserved phenylalanine or tryptophan at the end, this CDR3 is likely a read error. The chain has TRBV2 and TRBJ2-5, with D possibly being TRBD1 (5 bases). Deletions cut 1 base from V and 3 bases from J, with 12 bases between. The V gene's germline CDR1 is SNHLY and CDR2 FYNNEI. This CDR3 is 15 amino acids long. CDR3: CASSEGYRLKETQYC. The CDR3 DNA sequence: TGTGCCAGCAGTGAAGGTTACAGGCTTAAAGAGACCCAGTACTGC.

The sample holds many counts of this clonotype. V and J are TRBV11-2 and TRBJ2-2; D unresolved. V was cut by 4 bases and J by 5 bases, with 14 bases left in between. The CDR3 consists of 15 residues. Germline V CDR1 and CDR2: SGHAT, FQNNGV. DNA of the CDR3: TGTGCCAGCAGCTCCCTCCCTCTGAGTACCGGGGAGCTGTTTTTT. Amino acid sequence: CASSSLPLSTGELFF.

Many counts were recorded for this clonotype. The V gene is TRBV7-2, the J gene TRBJ1-1, with D possibly TRBD1 on 5 matching bases. V lost 7 bases, J lost 6 bases, and 15 bases lay in between. The CDR3 is 13 residues long. CDR1 SGHTA and CDR2 FQGNSA come from the germline V gene. The CDR3 DNA follows: TGTGCCAGCAACAAATGGGGGGAACCTGAAGCTTTCTTT. It is translated as CASNKWGEPEAFF. Based on the CDR3 plus reference TRBV7-2 and TRBJ1-1, the full variable domain is GAGVSQSPSNKVTEKGKDVELRCDPISGHTALYWYRQSLGQGLEFLIYFQGNSAPDKSGLPSDRFSAERTGGSVSTLTIQRTQQEDSAVYLCASNKWGEPEAFFGQGTRLTVV.

The V gene is TRBV27, the J gene TRBJ2-3; D might be TRBD2 (5 bases). V was trimmed by 7 bases and J by 6 bases, leaving 23 bases between them. In germline, CDR1 is MNHEY, CDR2 SMNVEV (reference sequence). There are 16 residues in the CDR3. In DNA form, the CDR3 reads TGTGCCAGCACCCCTATCTTGAGGGAAGGTGGGGATACGCAGTATTTT. This sequence encodes CASTPILREGGDTQYF.